A selection of T cell receptor beta chains follows, all from one sample in a study of cytomegalovirus exposure and HLA in healthy donors. The assay was immunoSEQ multiplex PCR, and TCRdb's table has in-frame clones only and misses some. Of fewer than 80,000 clones in the sample, less than 80% were seen once. The sequenced material came from PBMCs. All receptors come from a woman aged 45-65 years in good health and CMV-seropositive. CDR3s include the opening cysteine and the closing phenylalanine or tryptophan. D genes are given only for firm matches. Rows give clone size only sometimes, using once, few, many, or a class for an expanded clone.

d_call cdr3_length j_call v_call clone_size cdr3_nt cdr3_aa
. 16 TRBJ2-1 TRBV6-4 . TGTGCCAGCAGTGACTCAGGACAGAGCTCCTACAATGAGCAGTTCTTC CASSDSGQSSYNEQFF
TRBD1 16 TRBJ2-1 TRBV27 once TGTGCCAGCAGTCTACTTTCCGGGACAGGGGTCGATGAGCAGTTCTTC CASSLLSGTGVDEQFF
. 14 TRBJ1-6 TRBV30 . TGTGCCTGGAGTTCCGGCAGGGGCCCCTCACCCCTCCACTTT CAWSSGRGPSPLHF
. 17 TRBJ1-1 TRBV5-8 . TGTGCCAGCAGCTTATTGCAGGGGACGAAGGTGAACACTGAAGCTTTCTTT CASSLLQGTKVNTEAFF
TRBD2 13 TRBJ2-7 TRBV25-1 . TGTGCCAGCAGTGAATCTAGCGGTTACGAGCAGTACTTC CASSESSGYEQYF
TRBD2 14 TRBJ2-3 TRBV13 few TGTGCCAGCAGCCCCCTCGGGGGGTCAGATACGCAGTATTTT CASSPLGGSDTQYF
. 15 TRBJ1-1 TRBV5-1 . TGCGCCAGCAGCTTGGATGGGGGCAGGAACACTGAAGCTTTCTTT CASSLDGGRNTEAFF
. 16 TRBJ2-1 TRBV9 . TGTGCCAGCAGCGTAGGCGGCACCTACTCCTACAATGAGCAGTTCTTC CASSVGGTYSYNEQFF
. 14 TRBJ1-6 TRBV2 few TGTGCCAGCAGTGATCCTGAGGGCTCCTCACCCCTCCACTTT CASSDPEGSSPLHF
TRBD1 14 TRBJ1-6 TRBV10-1 . TGCGCCAGCAGCCCCGGGACAGTCCATTCACCCCTCCACTTT CASSPGTVHSPLHF
. 11 TRBJ2-1 TRBV5-1 . TGCGCCAGCAGCTTCGGGACAGAGCAGTTCTTC CASSFGTEQFF
TRBD1 13 TRBJ2-1 TRBV19 . TGTGCTACCGGGACAGGGTCCTACAATGAGCAGTTCTTC CATGTGSYNEQFF
. 14 TRBJ2-5 TRBV19 . TGTGCCAGTAGTACCCGGACAGATAAAGAGACCCAGTACTTC CASSTRTDKETQYF
. 15 TRBJ1-1 TRBV4-1 . TGCGCCAGCAGCCACCCTAGGCTCCCGAACACTGAAGCTTTCTTT CASSHPRLPNTEAFF
TRBD2 16 TRBJ2-1 TRBV7-3 . TGTGCCAGCAGCTTCACCGGGACTAGCGGGACGAATGAGCAGTTCTTC CASSFTGTSGTNEQFF
. 14 TRBJ2-3 TRBV10-1 . TGCGCCAGCAGTGAGTCCTACAGGGCCGATACGCAGTATTTT CASSESYRADTQYF
TRBD1 15 TRBJ2-1 TRBV9 . TGTGCCAGCAGCCATTCCGGACAGGGAAGGAATGAGCAGTTCTTC CASSHSGQGRNEQFF
. 16 TRBJ2-3 TRBV5-1 . TGCGCCAGCAGTTCCTCAATACAGGGAACCACAGATACGCAGTATTTT CASSSSIQGTTDTQYF
. 13 TRBJ1-2 TRBV2 . TGTGCCAGCAGTGTTGGACAGAACTATGGCTACACCTTC CASSVGQNYGYTF
. 15 TRBJ1-3 TRBV11-1 few TGTGCCAGCAGCTTTGGGCCAATCTCTGGAAACACCATATATTTT CASSFGPISGNTIYF
. 16 TRBJ2-3 TRBV21-1 . TGTGCCAGCAGCAAGAGGGACAGGGGGCTCGCAGATACGCAGTATTTT CASSKRDRGLADTQYF
. 16 TRBJ2-7 TRBV4-1 . TGCGCCAGCAGCCAAGGCTCAGGGGAAAGCTCCTACGAGCAGTACTTC CASSQGSGESSYEQYF
. 13 TRBJ1-5 TRBV6-1 . TGTGCCAGCAGGAGCCAGGGCCACCAGCCCCAGCATTTT CASRSQGHQPQHF
. 15 TRBJ1-1 TRBV9 few TGTGCCAGCAGCGTAGGGGGAGTGGCGTCCACTGAAGCTTTCTTT CASSVGGVASTEAFF
. 18 TRBJ2-3 TRBV13 . TGTGCCAGCAGCTTTGAGGAGGGGTGGGGCTCTAGCACAGATACGCAGTATTTT CASSFEEGWGSSTDTQYF
. 11 TRBJ2-7 TRBV10-1 few TGCGCCAGCGGGCAGGGCTACGAGCAGTACTTC CASGQGYEQYF
TRBD1 15 TRBJ1-6 TRBV9 . TGTGCCAGCAGCGGGATTGACAGGGGGGATTCACCCCTCCACTTT CASSGIDRGDSPLHF
TRBD1 15 TRBJ2-5 TRBV7-6 few TGTGCCAGCAGCTCGACAGGGGCCCACCAAGAGACCCAGTACTTC CASSSTGAHQETQYF